These T cell receptor beta chains were read from a single sample in a study of OX40 agonist ivuxolimab in advanced cancers. Data came from immunoSEQ multiplex PCR; TCRdb stores just in-frame clones and leaves some out. The profile shows tens of thousands of clones, about 90% of them singletons. The input for sequencing was CD4+ or CD8+ T cells sorted from blood, taken in a trial of the OX40 agonist ivuxolimab. All receptors derive from an adult with an advanced solid tumor such as melanoma, head and neck, liver or kidney cancer. The CDR3 runs from the conserved cysteine through the conserved F or W. Each record gives: V gene, J gene, clone size, D gene, CDR3 length, CDR3 protein, CDR3 DNA. D genes are given only for firm matches. Clone size appears in some rows only: once, few, many, or a class for an expanded clone.

TRBV2	TRBJ1-5	NA	TRBD1	14	CASSGQGAVQPQHF	TGTGCCAGCAGTGGACAGGGGGCGGTTCAGCCCCAGCATTTT
TRBV28	TRBJ1-2	NA	NA	12	CASSSRGYGYTF	TGTGCCAGCAGTTCCAGGGGCTATGGCTACACCTTC
TRBV7-8	TRBJ1-1	few	NA	14	CASSLGHFNTEAFF	TGTGCCAGCAGCTTAGGTCATTTTAACACTGAAGCTTTCTTT
TRBV30	TRBJ1-4	NA	NA	14	CAWSVHGPNEKLFF	TGTGCCTGGAGTGTACACGGACCAAATGAAAAACTGTTTTTT
TRBV10-3	TRBJ1-1	NA	TRBD1	15	CAISPRQGLETEAFF	TGTGCCATCTCCCCCCGACAGGGGCTGGAGACTGAAGCTTTCTTT
TRBV7-9	TRBJ2-5	NA	NA	13	CASSLRGAVHQYF	TGTGCCAGCAGCTTACGGGGGGCCGTTCACCAGTACTTC
TRBV4-2	TRBJ2-5	NA	TRBD1	16	CASSQDRPGGTETQYF	TGTGCCAGCAGCCAAGATCGACCAGGGGGCACGGAGACCCAGTACTTC
TRBV28	TRBJ1-2	NA	NA	13	CASSLGGPYGYTF	TGTGCCAGCAGTTTGGGCGGGCCCTATGGCTACACCTTC
TRBV7-2	TRBJ2-7	NA	NA	15	CASSLGADRTYEQYF	TGTGCCAGCAGCTTAGGGGCGGACCGAACCTACGAGCAGTACTTC
TRBV2	TRBJ2-3	NA	NA	14	CASSAPSRGMTQYF	TGTGCCAGCAGTGCCCCCAGTCGGGGAATGACGCAGTATTTT
TRBV28	TRBJ2-5	NA	NA	15	CASSFRPSAGGTQYF	TGTGCCAGCAGTTTTCGGCCTAGCGCAGGGGGGACCCAGTACTTC
TRBV15	TRBJ2-3	NA	NA	13	CATSRGPPDTQYF	TGTGCCACCAGCAGAGGTCCTCCAGATACGCAGTATTTT
TRBV23-1	TRBJ1-2	NA	TRBD1	14	CASSGGQGFYGYTF	TGCGCCAGCAGTGGGGGACAGGGGTTCTATGGCTACACCTTC
TRBV23-1	TRBJ2-7	NA	TRBD2	21	CAKKPPLAGLEGLEGWSEQYF	TGCGCAAAAAAGCCCCCGCTGGCGGGACTAGAAGGTTTAGAGGGATGGTCCGAGCAGTACTTC
TRBV7-9	TRBJ1-1	NA	TRBD1	13	CASEQGARTEAFF	TGTGCCAGCGAACAGGGGGCTAGGACTGAAGCTTTCTTT
TRBV11-2	TRBJ2-7	NA	NA	13	CASSLVFESEQYF	TGTGCCAGCAGCTTAGTATTCGAGTCTGAGCAGTACTTC
TRBV29-1	TRBJ2-5	NA	TRBD1	16	CSGGQAQGSYQETQYF	TGCAGCGGAGGACAGGCCCAAGGCTCGTACCAAGAGACCCAGTACTTC
TRBV5-4	TRBJ1-2	NA	NA	12	CASSLFGGGYTF	TGTGCCAGCAGCTTGTTCGGGGGCGGCTACACCTTC
TRBV4-1	TRBJ1-1	NA	NA	11	CASSQAAEAFF	TGCGCCAGCAGCCAAGCCGCTGAAGCTTTCTTT
TRBV30	TRBJ1-1	NA	NA	13	CAWSVQMNTEAFF	TGTGCCTGGAGTGTACAAATGAACACTGAAGCTTTCTTT
TRBV18	TRBJ1-4	NA	TRBD1	15	CASSPDRGTNEKLFF	TGTGCCAGCTCACCGGACAGGGGAACTAATGAAAAACTGTTTTTT
TRBV5-4	TRBJ2-3	NA	NA	15	CASSLESGSTDTQYF	TGTGCCAGCAGCTTGGAAAGCGGATCCACAGATACGCAGTATTTT
TRBV7-2	TRBJ2-3	NA	TRBD2	15	CASSLGLAATDTQYF	TGTGCCAGCAGCTTGGGACTAGCGGCCACAGATACGCAGTATTTT
TRBV30	TRBJ2-7	NA	NA	14	CAWSVGLSPYEQYF	TGTGCCTGGAGTGTAGGTCTCAGTCCCTACGAGCAGTACTTC
TRBV7-2	TRBJ1-5	NA	NA	13	CASSLTRLEPQHF	TGTGCCAGCAGCTTAACCCGTTTAGAGCCCCAGCATTTT
TRBV5-5	TRBJ2-5	NA	TRBD2	15	CASSFTGGPTVPQYF	TGTGCCAGCAGCTTCACGGGGGGGCCCACCGTACCCCAGTACTTC
TRBV5-1	TRBJ2-3	NA	NA	20	CASSTYSMVTSRGKTDTQYF	TGCGCCAGCAGTACTTACAGTATGGTGACCTCGCGGGGTAAGACAGATACGCAGTATTTT
TRBV19	TRBJ1-5	NA	TRBD1	16	CASSRLPGQGDQPQHF	TGTGCCAGTAGTAGGCTTCCGGGACAGGGCGATCAGCCCCAGCATTTT
TRBV4-1	TRBJ2-1	NA	TRBD2	18	CASSRSTSGSWSYNEQFF	TGCGCCAGCAGCCGATCAACTAGCGGGAGTTGGTCCTACAATGAGCAGTTCTTC
TRBV5-4	TRBJ2-5	once	NA	15	CASSFLDSLVETQYF	TGTGCCAGCAGCTTTTTGGACTCTCTCGTGGAGACCCAGTACTTC
TRBV19	TRBJ1-1	NA	NA	13	CASSINGNTEAFF	TGTGCCAGTAGTATAAACGGGAACACTGAAGCTTTCTTT
TRBV9	TRBJ2-1	NA	NA	14	CASSVAFRLGEQFF	TGTGCCAGCAGCGTAGCTTTTAGGTTGGGGGAGCAGTTCTTC
TRBV5-5	TRBJ2-5	NA	NA	14	CASSFGGGSETQYF	TGTGCCAGCAGCTTTGGTGGCGGGTCGGAGACCCAGTACTTC
TRBV6-6	TRBJ1-1	once	NA	14	CASSYTGEGTEAFF	TGTGCCAGCAGTTATACGGGGGAGGGCACTGAAGCTTTCTTT
TRBV19	TRBJ1-5	NA	NA	14	CASSVIGSNQPQHF	TGTGCCAGTAGTGTTATAGGTAGCAATCAGCCCCAGCATTTT
TRBV10-3	TRBJ2-7	NA	TRBD2	12	CAIGGGSYEQYF	TGTGCCATCGGGGGGGGCTCCTACGAGCAGTACTTC
TRBV6-5	TRBJ1-3	NA	NA	16	CASSSVKFISRGTIYF	TGTGCCAGCAGTTCTGTTAAGTTCATTTCCCGGGGCACCATATATTTT
TRBV10-3	TRBJ1-2	NA	TRBD1	13	CAINIDRAAGYTF	TGTGCCATCAACATAGACAGGGCTGCTGGCTACACCTTC
TRBV4-3	TRBJ2-5	once	NA	15	CASSQGISGQETQYF	TGCGCCAGCAGCCAAGGTATTAGCGGACAAGAGACCCAGTACTTC
TRBV10-1	TRBJ2-3	few	TRBD2	17	CASSEPKGLDPTDTQYF	TGCGCCAGCAGTGAGCCGAAGGGACTAGACCCAACAGATACGCAGTATTTT
TRBV28	TRBJ1-2	NA	TRBD1	13	CASRPQGARGYTF	TGTGCCAGCCGCCCACAGGGGGCGCGAGGCTACACCTTC